Detailed here is one T cell receptor (beta chain). Sequencing was performed with immunoSEQ multiplex PCR; in TCRdb, only in-frame clones are kept and a portion is missing. The table shows roughly 82,000 clones, with around 96% occurring only once. V lost 3 bases to trimming and J lost 0 bases; unmatched junction nucleotides: 6. CDR3 length equals 16 residues. Germline CDR1 and CDR2: KGHSH and LQKENI. This sample was taken from a study of technical replicates of blood from several donors. The specimen was T cells isolated from PBMCs. The source is a human donor in good health. V usage is TRBV18 and J usage is TRBJ2-7, with TRBD1 matching 9 bases. CDR3 sequence: CASSPRQGVSSYEQYF. The CDR3 DNA sequence: TGTGCCAGCTCACCCAGACAGGGGGTAAGCTCCTACGAGCAGTACTTC.